This entry lists 30 T cell receptor beta chains sequenced from one sample in a study of T cell responses to AZD1222 COVID-19 vaccine. Data came from immunoSEQ multiplex PCR; TCRdb stores just in-frame clones and leaves some out. This repertoire shows about 160,000 clones, roughly 90% found once; its top ten account for 4% to 5.5%. Material: peripheral blood, obtained 28 days after the second AZD1222 dose. These receptors all come from an adult who received the AZD1222 COVID-19 vaccine.

The V and J genes are TRBV6-6 and TRBJ1-2; possible D gene TRBD1, 5 bases. The V and J ends lost 7 bases and 3 bases respectively, with 18 bases between them. Germline V CDR1 and CDR2: MNHNY, SVGAGI (reference sequence). This CDR3 spans 15 amino acids. CDR3 residues: CASIRDSSGYYGYTF. The CDR3 DNA is TGTGCCAGCATCAGGGACTCCAGCGGCTACTATGGCTACACCTTC.

This chain joins TRBV18 and TRBJ1-1; 7 bases map to TRBD1. V was pared by 5 bases and J by 2 bases, with 5 bases of the junction left unmatched. The germline CDR1 and CDR2 sequences are KGHSH and LQKENI. The CDR3 spans 14 residues. CDR3 sequence: CASSSYRGNTEAFF. In nucleotides, the CDR3 is TGTGCCAGCTCATCGTACAGGGGTAACACTGAAGCTTTCTTT.

The J gene is TRBJ1-2, the V gene TRBV30, with no clear D. Per the germline V gene, CDR1 is GTSNPN and CDR2 is SVGIG (reference sequence). Trimming took off 5 bases at V and 4 bases at J, with 17 bases between the two ends. The CDR3 consists of 14 residues. The CDR3 sequence: CAWDPGLSRYGYTF. CDR3 nucleotide sequence: TGTGCCTGGGATCCGGGCCTGTCTCGCTATGGCTACACCTTC.

DNA of the CDR3: TGTGCCAGTAGGATCTGGGGACAGGGCAATCAGCCCCAGCATTTT. Translated, it gives CASRIWGQGNQPQHF. The V gene is TRBV19, the J gene TRBJ1-5, with 8 bases aligning to TRBD1. V lost 6 bases to trimming and J lost 2 bases; unmatched junction nucleotides: 6. This CDR3 has 15 residues. CDR1 and CDR2 (germline): LNHDA, SQIVND (reference sequence).

The chain employs TRBV4-2 and TRBJ2-7; no definite D call. The germline CDR1 and CDR2 sequences are LGHNA and YNFKEQ. This CDR3 contains 15 residues. The V and J ends lost 1 base and 2 bases respectively, with 12 bases between them. The DNA of the CDR3 is TGTGCCAGCAGCCAAGCGGACCTCTCCGCCTACGAGCAGTACTTC. Translation: CASSQADLSAYEQYF.

V usage is TRBV27 and J usage is TRBJ1-5; D uncertain. Trimming removed 4 bases from V and 4 bases from J, with 14 bases in between. Germline V gives CDR1 MNHEY, CDR2 SMNVEV (reference sequence). This CDR3 spans 15 amino acids. In nucleotides, the CDR3 is TGTGCCAGCAGTTCCCACATCGTAGGGAATCAGCCCCAGCATTTT. This codes for CASSSHIVGNQPQHF.

The V gene is TRBV5-4, the J gene TRBJ2-6; D gene unclear. Germline lookup yields CDR1 SGHNT and CDR2 YYREEE (reference sequence). V lost 4 bases, J lost 2 bases, and 7 bases lay in between. This CDR3 has 14 amino acids. In nucleotides, the CDR3 is TGTGCCAGCAGCCCGCTGGCTGGGGCCAACGTCCTGACTTTC. It codes for CASSPLAGANVLTF.

This clone was observed a single time. The chain couples TRBV12-3 or TRBV12-4 to TRBJ2-1; D is unclear. CDR3 length: 13 residues. Deletions cut 0 bases from V and 7 bases from J, with 7 bases between. The CDR3 here is CASSLALGNEQFF. The CDR3 bases are TGTGCCAGCAGTTTAGCGCTGGGAAATGAGCAGTTCTTC.

J is TRBJ1-1 and V is TRBV9; tentatively, D is TRBD1 (5 bases). Deletions cut 4 bases from V and 11 bases from J, with 21 bases between. Germline assignment: CDR1 SGDLS and CDR2 YYNGEE. The CDR3 runs 14 residues. CDR3: CASSSPRGPNEAFF. The CDR3 coding sequence is TGTGCCAGCAGCTCCCCTCGGGGACCCAACGAGGCTTTCTTT. The whole variable domain, remainder taken from reference TRBV9 and TRBJ1-1, is DSGVTQTPKHLITATGQRVTLRCSPRSGDLSVYWYQQSLDQGLQFLIQYYNGEERAKGNILERFSAQQFPDLHSELNLSSLELGDSALYFCASSSPRGPNEAFFGQGTRLTVV.

V usage is TRBV18 and J usage is TRBJ1-5; TRBD1 might be the D (6 bases). The CDR3 sequence is 17 residues long. Germline V gives CDR1 KGHSH, CDR2 LQKENI. Deletions cut 0 bases from V and 6 bases from J, with 18 bases between. CDR3 in DNA: TGTGCCAGCTCACCACCCGTGAGGGCGGGGGCTGGTCAGCCCCAGCATTTT. This encodes CASSPPVRAGAGQPQHF.

The chain joins TRBV29-1 to TRBJ1-1; the D gene is possibly TRBD1 (5 bases). Germline CDR1 is SQVTM and CDR2 is ANQGSEA. V lost 3 bases and J 2 bases, leaving 13 bases between the germline ends. The CDR3 loop spans 14 amino acids. CDR3 sequence reads: CSVERGRRNTEAFF. Here the CDR3 DNA reads TGCAGCGTTGAGCGGGGACGGAGAAACACTGAAGCTTTCTTT.

The chain uses TRBV23-1 and TRBJ2-2; a weak D match, TRBD2 (5 bases). TRBV23-1 is an open reading frame whose function is uncertain. The CDR3 consists of 15 residues. The V gene lost 2 bases and the J gene lost 6 bases, with 13 bases spanning the gap. In DNA form, the CDR3 reads TGCGCCAGCAGTCAAAATACAGAGGGTTCCGGGGAGCTGTTTTTT. Its protein is CASSQNTEGSGELFF.

V gene TRBV6-5 combines with J gene TRBJ1-1; 8 nucleotides align to TRBD1. This CDR3 region has 14 residues. Germline lookup yields CDR1 MNHEY and CDR2 SVGAGI. J gave up 6 bases and V 5 bases, and 8 bases lay outside the gene matches. The CDR3 DNA is TGTGCCAGCAGTCTCCGGGACAGGCGAGCTGAAGCTTTCTTT. Encoded protein: CASSLRDRRAEAFF.

This clone was detected a few times. The rearrangement joins TRBV7-2 to TRBJ1-1, with TRBD1 identical over 7 bases. V trimming: 2 bases; J trimming: 1 base; junction bases outside the gene matches: 4. In germline, CDR1 is SGHTA, CDR2 FQGNSA. The CDR3 sequence is 15 residues long. CDR3 DNA: TGTGCCAGCAGCTTATCGGGACAGAGGAACACTGAAGCTTTCTTT. Translating it yields CASSLSGQRNTEAFF.

The chain joins TRBV30 to TRBJ2-1; TRBD2 aligns across 7 bases. The V gene end was trimmed by 5 bases and the J gene end by 10 bases; junction bases not matched to a gene: 8. CDR3 length: 12 amino acids. Per germline, CDR1 GTSNPN and CDR2 SVGIG (reference sequence). The CDR3 DNA follows: TGTGCCTGGGAAACCCTGGGGGGGGAGCAGTTCTTC. This translates into CAWETLGGEQFF.

This clone was seen a few times. The chain couples TRBV7-8 to TRBJ1-5, with a possible D match to TRBD1 (5 bases). From germline, CDR1 is SGHVS and CDR2 FQNEAQ. Trimming removed 2 bases from V and 0 bases from J, with 8 bases in between. The CDR3 is 15 residues long. Here the CDR3 reads CASSLSGHSNQPQHF. CDR3 nucleotide sequence: TGTGCCAGCAGCTTATCAGGGCATAGCAATCAGCCCCAGCATTTT.

The J gene is TRBJ2-7, the V gene TRBV12-3 or TRBV12-4; D unclear. Between the trimmed V and J ends, which lost 4 bases and 6 bases, there was a span of 10 bases. The CDR3 length is 12 residues. CDR3 in DNA: TGTGCCAGCAGTTCCCGGGCGGCCGAGCAGTACTTC. This codes for CASSSRAAEQYF.

The sample holds one count of this clone. The chain links TRBV27 to TRBJ2-7, with 7 bases lining up with TRBD1. The CDR3 totals 14 residues. J was trimmed by 3 bases and V by 5 bases; bases with no gene match: 7. CDR1 MNHEY and CDR2 SMNVEV come from the germline V gene (reference sequence). The CDR3 sequence: CASSPQGIDYEQYF. CDR3 DNA: TGTGCCAGCAGTCCACAGGGGATCGACTACGAGCAGTACTTC.

The rearrangement uses TRBV7-9 and TRBJ1-1; D is unresolved. The length of the CDR3 is 12 residues. V lost 7 bases and J lost 5, with 11 bases in between. Germline CDR1 reads SEHNR; CDR2 reads FQNEAQ (reference sequence). In DNA, the CDR3 is TGTGCCAGCAAGGAGGGAAGAACTGAAGCTTTCTTT. This sequence encodes CASKEGRTEAFF.

The rearrangement uses TRBV6-6 and TRBJ2-5; 8 nucleotides align to TRBD1. CDR3 length equals 16 residues. Trimming cost V 0 bases and J 4 bases; bases outside gene matches: 7. Germline lookup yields CDR1 MNHNY and CDR2 SVGAGI (reference sequence). The CDR3 loop is CASSYSNRDRRETQYF. The CDR3 coding sequence is TGTGCCAGCAGTTACTCGAACCGGGACAGGAGAGAGACCCAGTACTTC.

This clone appeared once. The chain joins TRBV3-1 (or the pseudogene TRBV3-2) to TRBJ1-5, with D maybe TRBD1 (6 bases). The CDR3 contains 17 residues. Germline loops: CDR1 LGHDT, CDR2 YNNKEL (reference sequence). V gave up 3 bases and J gave up 7 bases, with 22 bases separating them. In DNA form, the CDR3 reads TGTGCCAGCAGCCACGGCTGGGGGCAGGGGAAAAACCAGCCCCAGCATTTT. Its protein is CASSHGWGQGKNQPQHF.

This chain links TRBV19 with TRBJ1-1; a weak D match, TRBD1 (6 bases). CDR1 is LNHDA and CDR2 is SQIVND in the germline V gene (reference sequence). V was shortened by 6 bases and J by 2 bases, with 13 bases between the two germline ends. This CDR3 is 14 amino acids long. In DNA form, the CDR3 reads TGTGCCAGTAGCACCAGCAGGGGCAACACTGAAGCTTTCTTT. This sequence encodes CASSTSRGNTEAFF.

This chain joins TRBV11-2 and TRBJ1-1; D gene ambiguous. CDR1 and CDR2 from the germline V gene are SGHAT and FQNNGV. CDR3 size: 13 residues. Between the trimmed V and J ends, which lost 7 bases and 7 bases, there was a span of 16 bases. For the CDR3, the DNA is TGTGCCAGCAAACCTTCGGGCAATATTGAAGCTTTCTTT. Its translation is CASKPSGNIEAFF.

The rearrangement uses TRBV9 and TRBJ2-7; 7 bases are a match to TRBD1. The CDR3 totals 13 residues. CDR1 and CDR2 from the germline V gene are SGDLS and YYNGEE. V lost 0 bases and J lost 6; bases outside the gene matches: 3. CDR3 residues: CASSVGAGGEQYF. In DNA, the CDR3 is TGTGCCAGCAGCGTAGGGGCAGGGGGCGAGCAGTACTTC.

J is TRBJ2-5 and V is TRBV5-1, with D uncertain. With 0 bases removed from V and 5 bases from J, the gap between germline ends came to 14 bases. CDR3 size: 15 residues. Germline assignment: CDR1 SGHRS and CDR2 YFSETQ. The CDR3 coding sequence is TGCGCCAGCAGCTTGGAAGGGTCCCCAAGGGAGACCCAGTACTTC. It translates to CASSLEGSPRETQYF.

This clone was detected only once. The V and J genes are TRBV5-4 and TRBJ2-5; D unclear. The CDR3 spans 14 residues. Trimming left V 0 bases short and J 1 base short, with 7 bases between. CDR1 is SGHNT, CDR2 YYREEE, per germline (reference sequence). The CDR3 DNA reads as TGTGCCAGCAGCTTGGCCCCGGGCCAAGAGACCCAGTACTTC. Residues: CASSLAPGQETQYF. The full variable domain, with the rest looked up from reference TRBV5-4 and TRBJ2-5, is ETGVTQSPTHLIKTRGQQVTLRCSSQSGHNTVSWYQQALGQGPQFIFQYYREEENGRGNFPPRFSGLQFPNYSSELNVNALELDDSALYLCASSLAPGQETQYFGPGTRLLVL.

This clone was detected only once. The V and J genes are TRBV30 and TRBJ2-3; 7 bases align to TRBD2. CDR1 GTSNPN and CDR2 SVGIG come from the germline V gene (reference sequence). V shed 5 bases, J shed 4 bases, and the junction held 6 bases outside the gene matches. This CDR3 has 13 residues. DNA of the CDR3: TGTGCCTGGGGGAGGGGCCAATCAGATACGCAGTATTTT. This sequence encodes CAWGRGQSDTQYF.

This chain links TRBV3-1 (or the pseudogene TRBV3-2) with TRBJ2-2; 13 bases are a match to TRBD2. Looked up from germline, CDR1 is LGHDT and CDR2 is YNNKEL (reference sequence). J lost 4 bases, V lost 4 bases, and 6 bases had no gene match. The CDR3 is 17 residues long. The CDR3 region is CASSLLAGGPGTGELFF. The CDR3, as DNA: TGTGCCAGCAGCCTACTAGCGGGGGGGCCGGGCACCGGGGAGCTGTTTTTT.

The chain couples TRBV9 to TRBJ1-3; TRBD1 matches at 9 bases. The CDR3 contains 17 residues. Losses at the gene ends were 4 bases for V and 0 bases for J; bases not matched to a gene: 8. Germline loops: CDR1 SGDLS, CDR2 YYNGEE. DNA of the CDR3: TGTGCCAGCAGCCCACGGACAGGGGATGACTCTGGAAACACCATATATTTT. Protein product: CASSPRTGDDSGNTIYF. Using reference TRBV9 and TRBJ1-3 for the parts outside the CDR3, the full variable domain is DSGVTQTPKHLITATGQRVTLRCSPRSGDLSVYWYQQSLDQGLQFLIQYYNGEERAKGNILERFSAQQFPDLHSELNLSSLELGDSALYFCASSPRTGDDSGNTIYFGEGSWLTVV.

The V and J genes are TRBV5-5 and TRBJ2-7, with 7 positions matching TRBD2. The V gene's germline CDR1 is SGHKS and CDR2 YYEKEE (reference sequence). Trimming removed 1 base from V and 2 bases from J; junction bases left unmatched: 6. The CDR3 extends over 15 amino acids. As DNA, the CDR3 is TGTGCCAGCAGCTTGACGGGACTACCAACCTACGAGCAGTACTTC. This encodes CASSLTGLPTYEQYF.